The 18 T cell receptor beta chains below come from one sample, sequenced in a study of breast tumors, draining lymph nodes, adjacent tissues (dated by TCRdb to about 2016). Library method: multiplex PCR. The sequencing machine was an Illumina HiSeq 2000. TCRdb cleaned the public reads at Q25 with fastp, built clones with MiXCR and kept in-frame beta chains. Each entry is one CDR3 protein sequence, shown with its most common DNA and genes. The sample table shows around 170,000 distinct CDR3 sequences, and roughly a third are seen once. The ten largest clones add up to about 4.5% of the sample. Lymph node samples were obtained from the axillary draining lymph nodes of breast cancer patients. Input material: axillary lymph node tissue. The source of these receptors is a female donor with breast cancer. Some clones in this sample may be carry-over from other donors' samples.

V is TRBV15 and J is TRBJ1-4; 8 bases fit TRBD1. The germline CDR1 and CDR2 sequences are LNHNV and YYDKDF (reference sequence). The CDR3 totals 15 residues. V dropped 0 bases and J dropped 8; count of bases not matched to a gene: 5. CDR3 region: CATSRDGTGGEKLFF. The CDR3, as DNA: TGTGCCACCAGCAGAGATGGGACAGGTGGGGAAAAACTGTTTTTT. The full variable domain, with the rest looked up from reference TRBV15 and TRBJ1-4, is DAMVIQNPRYQVTQFGKPVTLSCSQTLNHNVMYWYQQKSSQAPKLLFHYYDKDFNNEADTPDNFQSRRPNTSFCFLDIRSPGLGDTAMYLCATSRDGTGGEKLFFGSGTQLSVL.

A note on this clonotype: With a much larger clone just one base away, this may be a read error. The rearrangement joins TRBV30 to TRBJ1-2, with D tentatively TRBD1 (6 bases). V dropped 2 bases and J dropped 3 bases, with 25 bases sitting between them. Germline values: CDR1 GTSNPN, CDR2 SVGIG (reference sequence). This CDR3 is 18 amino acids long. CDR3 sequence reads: CAWSPSYGGAIGDYGYTF. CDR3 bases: TGTGCCTGGAGTCCAAGTTATGGGGGCGCGATAGGTGACTATGGCTACACCTTC.

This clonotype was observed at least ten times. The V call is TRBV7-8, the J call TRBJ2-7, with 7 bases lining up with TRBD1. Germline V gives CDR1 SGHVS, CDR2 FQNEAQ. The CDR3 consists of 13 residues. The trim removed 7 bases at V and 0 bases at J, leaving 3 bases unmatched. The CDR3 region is CASTDRFSYEQYF. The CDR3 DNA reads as TGTGCCAGCACGGACAGGTTCTCCTACGAGCAGTACTTC.

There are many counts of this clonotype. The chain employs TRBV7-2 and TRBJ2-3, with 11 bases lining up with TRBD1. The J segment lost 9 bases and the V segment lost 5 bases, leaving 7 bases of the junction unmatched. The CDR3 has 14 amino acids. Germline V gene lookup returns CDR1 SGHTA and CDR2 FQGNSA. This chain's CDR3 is CASSVDRGQGTQYF. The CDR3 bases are TGTGCCAGCAGCGTGGACAGGGGGCAAGGGACGCAGTATTTT.

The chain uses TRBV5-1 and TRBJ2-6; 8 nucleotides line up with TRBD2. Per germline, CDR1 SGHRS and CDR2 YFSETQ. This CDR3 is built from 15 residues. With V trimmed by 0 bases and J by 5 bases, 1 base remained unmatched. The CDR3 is CASSLVSGRANVLTF. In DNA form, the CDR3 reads TGCGCCAGCAGCTTGGTTAGCGGGAGGGCCAACGTCCTGACTTTC.

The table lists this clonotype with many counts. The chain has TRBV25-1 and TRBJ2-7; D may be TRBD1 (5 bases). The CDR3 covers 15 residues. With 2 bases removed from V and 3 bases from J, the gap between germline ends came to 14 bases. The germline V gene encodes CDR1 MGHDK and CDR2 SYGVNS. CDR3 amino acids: CASSEGAGPIYEQYF. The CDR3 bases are TGTGCCAGCAGTGAAGGGGCAGGGCCCATCTACGAGCAGTACTTC.

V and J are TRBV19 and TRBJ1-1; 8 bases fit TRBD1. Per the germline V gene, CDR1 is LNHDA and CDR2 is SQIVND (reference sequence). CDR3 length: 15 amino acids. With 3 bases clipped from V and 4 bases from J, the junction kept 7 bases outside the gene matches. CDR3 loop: CASSIFQGALTEAFF. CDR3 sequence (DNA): TGTGCCAGTAGTATTTTCCAGGGGGCTCTCACTGAAGCTTTCTTT.

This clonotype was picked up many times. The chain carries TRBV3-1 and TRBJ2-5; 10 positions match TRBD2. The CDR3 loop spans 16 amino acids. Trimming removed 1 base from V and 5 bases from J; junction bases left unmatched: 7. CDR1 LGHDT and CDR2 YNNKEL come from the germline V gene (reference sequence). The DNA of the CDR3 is TGTGCCAGCAGCCAAGGCGTAACTAGCGGGGCCGAGACCCAGTACTTC. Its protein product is CASSQGVTSGAETQYF.

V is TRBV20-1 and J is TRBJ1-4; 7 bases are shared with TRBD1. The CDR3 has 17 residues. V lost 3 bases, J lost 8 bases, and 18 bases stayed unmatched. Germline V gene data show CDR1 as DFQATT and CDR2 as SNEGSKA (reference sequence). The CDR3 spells CSASRTEQETGIEKLFF. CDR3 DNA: TGCAGTGCTAGCCGGACGGAACAAGAGACAGGGATCGAAAAACTGTTTTTT.

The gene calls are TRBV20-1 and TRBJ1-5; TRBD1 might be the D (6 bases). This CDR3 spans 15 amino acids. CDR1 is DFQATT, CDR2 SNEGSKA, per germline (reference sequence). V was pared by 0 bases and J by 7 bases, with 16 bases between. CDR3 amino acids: CSAREGGGFPQPQHF. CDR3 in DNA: TGCAGTGCTAGAGAAGGGGGGGGTTTCCCCCAGCCCCAGCATTTT.

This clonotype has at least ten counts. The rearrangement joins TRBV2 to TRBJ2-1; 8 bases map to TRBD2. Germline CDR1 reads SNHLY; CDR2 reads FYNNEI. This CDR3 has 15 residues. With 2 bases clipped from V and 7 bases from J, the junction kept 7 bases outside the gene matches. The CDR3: CASSEPGRARNEQFF. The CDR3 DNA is TGTGCCAGCAGTGAACCCGGGAGGGCGAGAAATGAGCAGTTCTTC. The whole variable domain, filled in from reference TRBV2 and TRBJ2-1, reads EPEVTQTPSHQVTQMGQEVILRCVPISNHLYFYWYRQILGQKVEFLVSFYNNEISEKSEIFDDQFSVERPDGSNFTLKIRSTKLEDSAMYFCASSEPGRARNEQFFGPGTRLTVL.

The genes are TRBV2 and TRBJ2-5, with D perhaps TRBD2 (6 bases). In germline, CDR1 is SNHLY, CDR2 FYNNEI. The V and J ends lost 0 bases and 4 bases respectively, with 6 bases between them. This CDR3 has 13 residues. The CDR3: CASSEAGGETQYF. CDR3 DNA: TGTGCCAGCAGTGAAGCGGGAGGAGAGACCCAGTACTTC. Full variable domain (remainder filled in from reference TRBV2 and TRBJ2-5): EPEVTQTPSHQVTQMGQEVILRCVPISNHLYFYWYRQILGQKVEFLVSFYNNEISEKSEIFDDQFSVERPDGSNFTLKIRSTKLEDSAMYFCASSEAGGETQYFGPGTRLLVL.

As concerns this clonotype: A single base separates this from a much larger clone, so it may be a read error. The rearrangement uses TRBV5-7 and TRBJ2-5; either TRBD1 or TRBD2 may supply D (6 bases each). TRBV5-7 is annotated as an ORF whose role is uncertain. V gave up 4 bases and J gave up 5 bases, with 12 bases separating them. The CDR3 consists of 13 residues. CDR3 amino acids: CASSMGGAETQYF. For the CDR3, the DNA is TGTGCCAGCAGCATGGGGGGCGCTGAGACCCAGTACTTC.

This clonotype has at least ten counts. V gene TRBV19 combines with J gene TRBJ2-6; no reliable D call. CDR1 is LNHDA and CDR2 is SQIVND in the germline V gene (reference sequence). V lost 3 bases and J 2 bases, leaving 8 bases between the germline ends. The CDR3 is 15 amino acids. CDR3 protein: CASSMVGAGANVLTF. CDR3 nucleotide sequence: TGTGCCAGTAGTATGGTGGGCGCTGGGGCCAACGTCCTGACTTTC.

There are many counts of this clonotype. CDR3 sequence: CASSYSIGYTF. CDR3 coding DNA: TGTGCCAGCAGTTACTCGATTGGCTACACCTTC. This chain links TRBV6-6 with TRBJ1-2; D gene ambiguous. In germline, CDR1 is MNHNY, CDR2 SVGAGI (reference sequence). V was trimmed by 0 bases and J by 7 bases, leaving 3 bases between them. The CDR3 extends over 11 amino acids.

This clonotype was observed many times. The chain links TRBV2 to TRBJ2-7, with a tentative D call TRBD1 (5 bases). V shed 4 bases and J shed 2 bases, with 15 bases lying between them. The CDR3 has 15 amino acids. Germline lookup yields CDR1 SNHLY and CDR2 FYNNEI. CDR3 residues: CASSVRQGRTYEQYF. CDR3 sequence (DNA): TGTGCCAGCAGTGTAAGGCAGGGCAGGACCTACGAGCAGTACTTC. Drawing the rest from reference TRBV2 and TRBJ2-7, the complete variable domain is EPEVTQTPSHQVTQMGQEVILRCVPISNHLYFYWYRQILGQKVEFLVSFYNNEISEKSEIFDDQFSVERPDGSNFTLKIRSTKLEDSAMYFCASSVRQGRTYEQYFGPGTRLTVT.

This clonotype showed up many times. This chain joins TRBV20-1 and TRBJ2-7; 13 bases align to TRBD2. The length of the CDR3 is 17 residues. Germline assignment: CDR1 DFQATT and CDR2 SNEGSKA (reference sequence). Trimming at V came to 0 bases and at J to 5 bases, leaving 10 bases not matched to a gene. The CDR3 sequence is CSARDGLAGVGGDEQYF. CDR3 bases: TGCAGTGCTAGAGACGGACTAGCGGGAGTGGGAGGTGACGAGCAGTACTTC.

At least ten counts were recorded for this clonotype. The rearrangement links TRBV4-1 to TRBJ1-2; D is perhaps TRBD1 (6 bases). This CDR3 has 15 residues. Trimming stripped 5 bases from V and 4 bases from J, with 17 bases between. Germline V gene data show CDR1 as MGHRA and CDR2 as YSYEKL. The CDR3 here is CASSETKGGAYGYTF. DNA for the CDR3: TGCGCCAGCAGCGAGACCAAGGGGGGAGCCTATGGCTACACCTTC.